Below are 17 T cell receptor beta chains sequenced from a single sample in a study of identical twins. TCRdb re-derived calls from the 5' RACE reads in MiXCR, one entry per CDR3 protein. The top ten hold approximately 7.5% of the sample, which has approximately 350,000 distinct CDR3 sequences, about 12% seen once. The data also belong to a second study, concerning yellow fever vaccine responses in identical twins.

Sequences were obtained from CD8+ T cells sorted from blood. The origin of the receptors is a woman under 30 in good health.

This clonotype showed up just a few times. The chain employs TRBV7-6 and TRBJ2-1; 10 bases match TRBD1. CDR3 length: 16 residues. Germline V gene sequence: CDR1 SGHVS, CDR2 FNYEAQ. After removal of 5 bases from V and 5 bases from J, the junction contained 9 bases not matched to a gene. CDR3: CASSLYDRGPNNEQFF. CDR3 in DNA: TGTGCCAGCAGCCTATACGACAGGGGGCCGAACAATGAGCAGTTCTTC.

The gene calls are TRBV18 and TRBJ2-1; D remains ambiguous. CDR1 and CDR2 (germline): KGHSH, LQKENI. This CDR3 is built from 15 residues. Trimming removed 6 bases at V and 0 bases at J, with 12 bases between. The CDR3 spells CASSEIVSSYNEQFF. The CDR3 DNA follows: TGTGCCAGCTCCGAAATCGTAAGCTCCTACAATGAGCAGTTCTTC. Looking up the rest from reference TRBV18 and TRBJ2-1 gives the full variable domain: NAGVMQNPRHLVRRRGQEARLRCSPMKGHSHVYWYRQLPEEGLKFMVYLQKENIIDESGMPKERFSAEFPKEGPSILRIQQVVRGDSAAYFCASSEIVSSYNEQFFGPGTRLTVL.

The rearrangement uses TRBV2 and TRBJ2-3; D may correspond to TRBD1 or TRBD2 (6 bases each). CDR1 is SNHLY, CDR2 FYNNEI, per germline. CDR3 size: 14 residues. Trimming took off 7 bases at V and 5 bases at J, with 16 bases between the two ends. CDR3 sequence: CASTPRGGLDTQYF. The CDR3 nucleotides are TGTGCCAGCACCCCCCGTGGGGGGCTAGATACGCAGTATTTT.

The chain uses TRBV13 and TRBJ1-3; D unresolved. CDR3 length: 18 residues. The germline V gene has CDR1 PRHDT and CDR2 FYEKMQ (reference sequence). Trimming left V 7 bases short and J 0 bases short, with 22 bases between. CDR3 region: CASKGQNDLTSSGNTIYF. CDR3 sequence (DNA): TGTGCCAGCAAGGGTCAAAATGATTTAACAAGCTCTGGAAACACCATATATTTT.

This clonotype turned up a few times. The chain is built from TRBV2 and TRBJ2-1; D unresolved. The CDR3 runs to 12 residues. Germline V gene data show CDR1 as SNHLY and CDR2 as FYNNEI. The ends were cut back, 7 bases at V and 12 bases at J, with 16 bases in the middle. CDR3 in DNA: TGTGCCAGCACTACAGAGCCAGGCGGGCAGTTCTTC. It codes for CASTTEPGGQFF.

The rearrangement uses TRBV4-1 and TRBJ2-5; a possible D gene is TRBD2 (5 bases). Looked up from germline, CDR1 is MGHRA and CDR2 is YSYEKL. CDR3 length: 14 residues. The V and J ends lost 5 bases and 5 bases respectively, with 15 bases between them. The CDR3 sequence: CASSSLTGGETQYF. The CDR3 nucleotides read TGCGCCAGCAGCTCGCTGACGGGCGGGGAGACCCAGTACTTC.

V is TRBV27 and J is TRBJ2-1; 7 nucleotides align to TRBD2. This CDR3 is 17 amino acids long. V lost 5 bases, J lost 8 bases, and 18 bases stayed unmatched. From germline, CDR1 is MNHEY and CDR2 SMNVEV (reference sequence). The CDR3 bases are TGTGCCAGCAGTCCACTCCACGACGGGACTAATCCTCATGAGCAGTTCTTC. Protein: CASSPLHDGTNPHEQFF.

This clonotype has just a few counts. The rearrangement links TRBV6-5 to TRBJ2-1; D unresolved. CDR3 length: 14 residues. Trimming shortened V by 2 bases and J by 4 bases, and 9 bases separated the two germline ends. The germline V gene encodes CDR1 MNHEY and CDR2 SVGAGI. CDR3: CASSYKGFYNEQFF. The CDR3, as DNA: TGTGCCAGCAGTTACAAGGGTTTTTACAATGAGCAGTTCTTC.

V gene TRBV7-8 combines with J gene TRBJ2-2; 7 bases are shared with TRBD2. CDR1 is SGHVS, CDR2 FQNEAQ, per germline. The CDR3 covers 17 residues. The V gene end was trimmed by 2 bases and the J gene end by 4 bases; junction bases not matched to a gene: 10. Here the CDR3 reads CASSLYRGDPGTGELFF. The CDR3 bases are TGTGCCAGCAGCTTATATCGGGGGGATCCAGGCACCGGGGAGCTGTTTTTT.

This clonotype has only a few counts. The J gene is TRBJ2-1, the V gene TRBV7-9; D is unclear. V dropped 5 bases and J dropped 12 bases, with 14 bases sitting between them. Germline V gene sequence: CDR1 SEHNR, CDR2 FQNEAQ (reference sequence). The CDR3 covers 12 residues. The CDR3 loop reads CASSLTTVGQFF. CDR3 nucleotides: TGTGCCAGCAGCCTTACAACGGTTGGGCAGTTCTTC.

The chain links TRBV20-1 to TRBJ2-7, with 7 positions matching TRBD1. Germline CDR1 DFQATT, CDR2 SNEGSKA (reference sequence). The CDR3 sequence is 16 residues long. The V gene end was trimmed by 0 bases and the J gene end by 0 bases; junction bases not matched to a gene: 8. The CDR3 DNA sequence: TGCAGTGCTAGAGATATAGTGGGACAGATCTCCTACGAGCAGTACTTC. Its protein is CSARDIVGQISYEQYF.

This clonotype appeared a few times. The rearrangement joins TRBV3-1 to TRBJ1-1; maybe TRBD1 (5 bases). This CDR3 has 14 residues. The ends were cut back, 2 bases at V and 5 bases at J, with 12 bases in the middle. The germline V gene has CDR1 LGHDT and CDR2 YNNKEL (reference sequence). CDR3 sequence (DNA): TGTGCCAGCAGCCAAAAGGGACGGGAGACTGAAGCTTTCTTT. Translated, it gives CASSQKGRETEAFF.

There are a few counts of this clonotype. The rearrangement links TRBV2 to TRBJ2-3, with 7 bases aligning to TRBD2. The CDR3 totals 14 residues. The V and J ends lost 7 bases and 5 bases, in that order; junction bases with no gene match: 9. Germline CDR1 SNHLY, CDR2 FYNNEI. CDR3 bases: TGTGCCAGCACTACCAGCGGGACTGAAGATACGCAGTATTTT. Protein: CASTTSGTEDTQYF.

This clonotype has a count of ten or more. The chain employs TRBV11-2 and TRBJ1-2; 7 bases align to TRBD1. Germline V gives CDR1 SGHAT, CDR2 FQNNGV. The J segment lost 0 bases and the V segment lost 5 bases, leaving 6 bases of the junction unmatched. There are 15 residues in the CDR3. Here the CDR3 reads CASSGRDRTNYGYTF. CDR3 nucleotides: TGTGCCAGCAGCGGGCGGGACAGAACTAACTATGGCTACACCTTC.

Of note for this clonotype: A junction end diverges from the germline sequence, so it may reflect a read error. The chain joins TRBV14 to TRBJ2-7; tentatively, D is TRBD2 (6 bases). This CDR3 is 15 amino acids long. In germline, CDR1 is SGHDN, CDR2 FVKESK. The CDR3 loop reads CASSQVRGTSSEQYF. CDR3 in DNA: TGTGCCAGCAGCCAAGTTCGCGGGACCTCCTCCGAGCAGTACTTC.

The chain has TRBV15 and TRBJ2-1; no clear D gene. With 1 base removed from V and 6 bases from J, the gap between germline ends came to 7 bases. This CDR3 has 13 residues. Germline CDR1 and CDR2: LNHNV and YYDKDF (reference sequence). The DNA of the CDR3 is TGTGCCACCAGCAGAGCTCAGGTCAATGAGCAGTTCTTC. Residues: CATSRAQVNEQFF.

The chain combines TRBV12-3 or TRBV12-4 with TRBJ2-1; TRBD1 is a possible D gene (7 bases). With 1 base removed from V and 3 bases from J, the gap between germline ends came to 13 bases. The CDR3 consists of 16 residues. For the CDR3, the DNA is TGTGCCAGCAGTTTAGTTGGCGGGACAGTCTACAATGAGCAGTTCTTC. Protein product: CASSLVGGTVYNEQFF.